This T cell receptor (beta chain) is drawn from a study of blood T cell repertoires in COVID-19. Study-level background: Samples came from the United States, Italy and Spain, spanning acute and convalescent COVID-19.

Per the germline V gene, CDR1 is SGHDN and CDR2 is FVKESK. J was trimmed by 4 bases and V by 4 bases; bases with no gene match: 7. The CDR3 covers 15 residues. Under the authors' procedure: Estimation of nucleated cell counts relied on the amplification of reference gene primers. TCRdb's table, derived via immunoSEQ multiplex PCR, lists solely in-frame clones and lacks some. That table is the source of V, J and clone size, and D and trimming were worked out from the DNA. The table records fewer than 60,000 clones, approximately 87% of them present only once. The material sequenced was peripheral blood. This receptor was obtained from a man aged 45 to 65 with acute or convalescent COVID-19. V is TRBV14 and J is TRBJ1-1, with 9 bases matching TRBD1. DNA for the CDR3: TGTGCCAGCAGCCCGGGTACAGGGGGCGTCACTGAAGCTTTCTTT. It codes for CASSPGTGGVTEAFF.